This T cell receptor (beta chain) was captured in a study of Ad26.COV2.S vaccination and SARS-CoV-2 variants. Whole-study results and caveats: Similar non-spike TCR breadth was seen in vaccine and placebo recipients. Measurements of TCR breadth and depth may have given underestimates of the total T cell responses.

Treatment: 15 to 20 received Ad26.COV2.S at low or high dose, single or two shots; 5 received placebo; per-sample allocation not given. The samples were gathered on day 63 after the first injection of vaccine or placebo. About this clone: Antigen: not known.

Libraries were prepared by immunoSEQ multiplex PCR; TCRdb keeps only in-frame clonotypes and omits some of them. The repertoire holds roughly 500,000 clones, with approximately 92% as singletons. CDR3 size: 13 residues. Trimming left V 2 bases short and J 4 bases short, with 7 bases between. Germline CDR1 SGHTA, CDR2 FQGNSA. The source was peripheral blood, collected in a trial of Ad26.COV2.S vaccine versus placebo. V gene TRBV7-2 combines with J gene TRBJ2-3; D assignment may be TRBD1 or TRBD2 (5 bases each). This TCR was sampled from a person aged 18-60 years who received the Ad26.COV2.S COVID-19 vaccine or a placebo. For the CDR3, the DNA is TGTGCCAGCAGCTTAATGGGACCAGATACGCAGTATTTT. It codes for CASSLMGPDTQYF.